A selection of T cell receptor beta chains follows, all from one sample in a study of spatial heterogeneity in lung cancer. TCRdb redid the calling of the 5' RACE reads with MiXCR, one entry per CDR3 protein. The sample carries 8,000 to 10,000 distinct CDR3 sequences, 23% recorded once. The sequencing here drew on PBMCs, taken at follow-up. The receptors come from a female donor with early-stage non-small cell lung cancer. CDR3s include the opening cysteine and the closing phenylalanine or tryptophan. Fields, in order: D gene, clone size, J gene, V gene, CDR3 DNA, CDR3 protein. The D gene is left open where the match is weak. Part of the rows lack a size; the others show once, few, many or a class for expanded clones.

-,-,TRBJ2-3,TRBV18,TGTGCCAGCTCACCAGAGACAGTCACAGATACGCAGTATTTT,CASSPETVTDTQYF
-,-,TRBJ1-2,TRBV29-1,TGCAGCGTTGACAGAGATGGCTACACCTTC,CSVDRDGYTF
-,few,TRBJ1-4,TRBV6-5,TGTGCCAGCAGGAACGCAGGGGTTGGTAATGAAAAACTGTTTTTT,CASRNAGVGNEKLFF
TRBD2,once,TRBJ2-7,TRBV20-1,TGCAGTGCTAGAAGGCCAAAGACTAGCGGAATGCGGGTCGAGCAGTACTTC,CSARRPKTSGMRVEQYF
-,few,TRBJ2-7,TRBV7-9,TGTGCCAGCAGCAACGACTCACCAGCCCTCGAGCAGTACTTC,CASSNDSPALEQYF
-,-,TRBJ2-3,TRBV10-3,TGTGCCATCACCGAGAGGGATGTTGCAGATACGCAGTATTTT,CAITERDVADTQYF
TRBD2,-,TRBJ2-4,TRBV6-5,TGTGCCAGCGGGGGCGGGAGGGGGTCCAAAAACATTCAGTACTTC,CASGGGRGSKNIQYF
-,-,TRBJ1-1,TRBV20-1,TGCAGTGCTAGAGTTGCAGCGAACACTGAAGCTTTCTTT,CSARVAANTEAFF
TRBD2,-,TRBJ2-1,TRBV19,TGTGCCAGTAGTTCCCCAGCGGGAGTCGGCTCCTACAATGAGCAGTTCTTC,CASSSPAGVGSYNEQFF
TRBD2,-,TRBJ2-7,TRBV29-1,TGCAGCGTTTTTGGCGGGAGCTCCTACGAGCAGTACTTC,CSVFGGSSYEQYF
-,-,TRBJ2-3,TRBV29-1,TGCAGCTACGACGGGGGAGTACCAGATACGCAGTATTTT,CSYDGGVPDTQYF
-,medium-sized,TRBJ2-1,TRBV7-9,TGTGCCAGCAGCTTAGGTGAGAGGGAGTTAGGAAATGAGCAGTTCTTC,CASSLGERELGNEQFF
-,-,TRBJ1-1,TRBV14,TGTGCCAGCAGCCACTCGGGACTGCCTTTCTTT,CASSHSGLPFF
-,few,TRBJ2-1,TRBV11-1,TGTGCCAGCAGCTTGGAACGGGAGAAGAATGAGCAGTTCTTC,CASSLEREKNEQFF
-,-,TRBJ2-2,TRBV7-2,TGTGCCAGCAGCTTAGGACTTCCGGGTGTGTACACCGGGGAGCTGTTTTTT,CASSLGLPGVYTGELFF
-,-,TRBJ2-5,TRBV29-1,TGCAGCGCCGAGGTGGGTGAAGAGACCCAGTACTTC,CSAEVGEETQYF
-,-,TRBJ2-7,TRBV18,TGTGCCAGCTCACCACCGGGTTCCACCGAGTACGAGCAGTACTTC,CASSPPGSTEYEQYF
-,-,TRBJ2-1,TRBV20-1,TGCAGTGCTAGTTGGGGTAGGGGGAGTGAGCAGTTCTTC,CSASWGRGSEQFF
-,medium-sized,TRBJ2-1,TRBV10-3,TGTGCCATCAGCCTGGGGCTGAATGAGCAGTTCTTC,CAISLGLNEQFF
TRBD1,-,TRBJ2-7,TRBV12-3/TRBV12-4,TGTGCCAGCAGCCGGGACAGGGGGCCTAACGAGCAGTACTTC,CASSRDRGPNEQYF
TRBD2,few,TRBJ2-1,TRBV28,TGTGCCAGCAAAACGAGCGGGAGAGGCACCTACAATGAGCAGTTCTTC,CASKTSGRGTYNEQFF
-,medium-sized,TRBJ2-2,TRBV9,TGTGCCAGCAGCGTGGCGCCTATCGCGAACACCGGGGAGCTGTTTTTT,CASSVAPIANTGELFF
-,few,TRBJ2-3,TRBV24-1,TGTGCCACCAGTGGTTGGTCCGACACAGATACGCAGTATTTT,CATSGWSDTDTQYF
-,few,TRBJ2-7,TRBV18,TGTGCCAGCTCCCCGGGGACGGGGGCACCCTACGAGCAGTACTTC,CASSPGTGAPYEQYF
-,-,TRBJ2-3,TRBV29-1,TGCAGCGTTGCGGAGCGTTTGTTTGAAGATACGCAGTATTTT,CSVAERLFEDTQYF
-,few,TRBJ2-7,TRBV12-3/TRBV12-4,TGTGCCAGCAGACGGGACGGCCCCTGGGAGCAGTACTTC,CASRRDGPWEQYF
-,-,TRBJ1-5,TRBV12-3/TRBV12-4,TGTGCCAGCAAATCGACCACGAGCAATCAGCCCCAGCATTTT,CASKSTTSNQPQHF
-,few,TRBJ1-1,TRBV12-3/TRBV12-4,TGTGCCAGCAGTTTGGGGGGGCAGACTGAAGCTTTCTTT,CASSLGGQTEAFF
-,medium-sized,TRBJ2-7,TRBV18,TGTGCCAGCTCACCCCCCTTCCAGGGATTCTACGAGCAGTACTTC,CASSPPFQGFYEQYF
TRBD2,few,TRBJ2-7,TRBV7-9,TGTGCCAGCAGCTTAGGACTAGCGGCGAACTACGAGCAGTACTTC,CASSLGLAANYEQYF
-,-,TRBJ2-5,TRBV2,TGTGCCAGCAGTTACCAAGAGACCCAGTACTTC,CASSYQETQYF
-,medium-sized,TRBJ2-1,TRBV6-6,TGTGCCAGCAGTTATGGGGGTTTTTCCTACAATGAGCAGTTCTTC,CASSYGGFSYNEQFF
TRBD1,few,TRBJ2-3,TRBV6-1,TGTGCCAGCAGACAGGGGGCTAGCGGCTACACAGATACGCAGTATTTT,CASRQGASGYTDTQYF
-,medium-sized,TRBJ2-3,TRBV7-9,TGTGCCAGCAGCTCTCCAACCTCACGTACAGATACGCAGTATTTT,CASSSPTSRTDTQYF
-,-,TRBJ2-5,TRBV6-1,TGTGCCAGCAGTGAAGGCCCCGGGGAGACCCAGTACTTC,CASSEGPGETQYF
-,-,TRBJ2-7,TRBV7-2,TGTGCCAGCAGCGTCGCAGGGATCTCCTACGAGCAGTACTTC,CASSVAGISYEQYF
TRBD2,-,TRBJ2-1,TRBV29-1,TGCAGCGTTGCTCTAGCGGGACAAAATGAGCAGTTCTTC,CSVALAGQNEQFF
-,few,TRBJ2-3,TRBV3-1,TGTGCCAGCAGCCCCAATCCGGGACTGTCGGCAGATACGCAGTATTTT,CASSPNPGLSADTQYF
TRBD1,few,TRBJ2-5,TRBV2,TGTGCCAGCTCAATACAGGGGACCCTTCACCGAGAGACCCAGTACTTC,CASSIQGTLHRETQYF
-,-,TRBJ2-1,TRBV2,TGTGCCAGCAGTGAACACCGTTCAAGGACCTACAATGAGCAGTTCTTC,CASSEHRSRTYNEQFF
-,-,TRBJ1-3,TRBV20-1,TGCAGTGCTTCGGGAAGGGGCTCTCTCGGAAACACCATATATTTT,CSASGRGSLGNTIYF
-,few,TRBJ2-6,TRBV6-2/TRBV6-3,TGTGCCAGCAGTTACGGGATCTCTGGGGCCAACGTCCTGACTTTC,CASSYGISGANVLTF
-,medium-sized,TRBJ2-5,TRBV20-1,TGCAGCGTTGGGGAAGAGACCCAGTACTTC,CSVGEETQYF
-,once,TRBJ1-2,TRBV5-1,TGCGCCAGCAGCTCACCGGGGGACTCAAGCTACACCTTC,CASSSPGDSSYTF
-,medium-sized,TRBJ1-3,TRBV29-1,TGCAGCGTTGTGGCGCAGGTCCACTCTGGAAACACCATATATTTT,CSVVAQVHSGNTIYF
-,-,TRBJ1-2,TRBV20-1,TGCAGTGCTCGCGCCGGATCCGAGTATGGCTACACCTTC,CSARAGSEYGYTF